The T cell receptor (beta chain) described here comes from a study of blood T cell repertoires in COVID-19. The overall study: Researchers got acute and convalescent COVID-19 samples from the United States, Italy and Spain. Sample material is recorded as cDNA or gDNA derived from T cells, B-cell-depleted T cells, or PBMCs.

A Seattle source enrolled patients during active infection and followed them longitudinally. Original processing notes: How many nucleated cells were present was estimated from reference gene primer amplification. Repertoires were generated with immunoSEQ multiplex PCR, while TCRdb's copy carries only in-frame clones and drops some. V, J and clone size were drawn from that table, and D and trimming were deduced from the DNA. The profile shows roughly 160,000 clones, more than 65% of them singletons. CDR1 is SQVTM, CDR2 ANQGSEA, per germline. V lost 6 bases, J lost 6 bases, and 7 bases stayed unmatched. This CDR3 has 14 amino acids.

The sequencing input was peripheral blood. The TCR originated in a woman in her sixties with COVID-19, enrolled during active disease. The chain joins TRBV29-1 to TRBJ2-3, with 12 bases aligning to TRBD1. The CDR3 reads CSVGDRGRTDTQYF. The CDR3 region has the DNA TGCAGCGTCGGGGACAGGGGGCGTACGGATACGCAGTATTTT.